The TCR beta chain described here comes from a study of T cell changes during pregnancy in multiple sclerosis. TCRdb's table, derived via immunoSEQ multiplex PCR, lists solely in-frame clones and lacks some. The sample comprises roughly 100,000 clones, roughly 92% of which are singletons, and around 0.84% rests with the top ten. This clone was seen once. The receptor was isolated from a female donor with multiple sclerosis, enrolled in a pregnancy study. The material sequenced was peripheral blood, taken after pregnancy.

CDR3: CASSSPSHRFRQFF. The DNA of the CDR3 is TGTGCCAGCTCCTCACCAAGCCACCGCTTTAGGCAGTTCTTC. The chain carries TRBV18 and TRBJ2-1; no clear D gene. Germline V gives CDR1 KGHSH, CDR2 LQKENI. CDR3 length: 14 amino acids. V lost 6 bases, J lost 12 bases, and 21 bases lay in between.